The 10 T cell receptor beta chains below were found in one sample sequenced in a study of cytomegalovirus exposure and HLA in healthy donors. PCR was performed using 60 Vbeta and 13 Jbeta primers. The repertoire was sequenced with immunoSEQ multiplex PCR; TCRdb's copy has only in-frame clones and lacks some. The repertoire consists of under 200,000 clones, with about 77% occurring once and the leading ten covering approximately 2.4%. Sequencing input: PBMCs. These receptor sequences come from a woman between 35 and 50 years old in good health and CMV-seropositive.

The chain couples TRBV28 to TRBJ2-7, with 7 positions matching TRBD1. After removal of 8 bases from V and 0 bases from J, the junction contained 10 bases not matched to a gene. Germline CDR1 is MDHEN and CDR2 is SYDVKM. The CDR3 runs 15 residues. The CDR3 bases are TGTGCCAGCGGAACCTGGACAGGAAACTCCTACGAGCAGTACTTC. Protein product: CASGTWTGNSYEQYF.

The chain carries TRBV4-1 and TRBJ1-1, with D hard to call. Germline loops: CDR1 MGHRA, CDR2 YSYEKL. The CDR3 contains 15 residues. Trimming shortened V by 0 bases and J by 3 bases, and 11 bases separated the two germline ends. The CDR3 protein is CASSQDDRRYTEAFF. The CDR3 coding sequence is TGCGCCAGCAGCCAAGATGATCGGCGGTACACTGAAGCTTTCTTT.

The chain joins TRBV19 to TRBJ2-5, with D perhaps matching TRBD2 (7 bases). V lost 1 base and J lost 4, with 10 bases in between. In germline, CDR1 is LNHDA, CDR2 SQIVND (reference sequence). The CDR3 is 14 residues long. CDR3 in amino acids: CASSIGGGGETQYF. The CDR3 region has the DNA TGTGCCAGTAGTATAGGAGGGGGGGGAGAGACCCAGTACTTC. The complete variable domain, with remaining parts taken from reference TRBV19 and TRBJ2-5, reads DGGITQSPKYLFRKEGQNVTLSCEQNLNHDAMYWYRQDPGQGLRLIYYSQIVNDFQKGDIAEGYSVSREKKESFPLTVTSAQKNPTAFYLCASSIGGGGETQYFGPGTRLLVL.

The rearrangement uses TRBV10-1 and TRBJ2-7, with 8 bases that match TRBD2. There are 13 residues in the CDR3. Looked up from germline, CDR1 is WNHNN and CDR2 is SYGVQD (reference sequence). The CDR3 region is CTQDGGGIYEQYF. CDR3 bases: TGCACCCAGGACGGGGGGGGGATCTACGAGCAGTACTTC.

The genes are TRBV7-2 and TRBJ2-7; D call uncertain. The germline gives CDR1 SGHTA, CDR2 FQGNSA. Deletions cut 0 bases from V and 0 bases from J, with 6 bases between. The CDR3 contains 14 residues. As DNA, the CDR3 is TGTGCCAGCAGCTTAGCTGTAAACTCCTACGAGCAGTACTTC. This gives the protein CASSLAVNSYEQYF.

The rearrangement uses TRBV5-6 and TRBJ2-2; 9 bases match TRBD1. The CDR3 spans 16 residues. The germline V gene has CDR1 SGHDT and CDR2 YYEEEE. V shed 0 bases and J 6 bases; nucleotides not matched to a gene: 6. The CDR3 is CASSLETGGLSGELFF. Here the CDR3 DNA reads TGTGCCAGCAGCTTGGAAACAGGGGGCCTATCCGGGGAGCTGTTTTTT.

This clone appeared a few times. The chain links TRBV6-1 to TRBJ1-2; no reliable D call. V was trimmed by 5 bases and J by 1 base, leaving 11 bases between them. CDR1 MNHNS and CDR2 SASEGT come from the germline V gene. The CDR3 length is 14 residues. The CDR3 nucleotides are TGTGCCAGCAGTTCTGCGGGCAGTAACTATGGCTACACCTTC. It is translated as CASSSAGSNYGYTF.

The chain has TRBV7-2 and TRBJ1-1, with a tentative D call TRBD1 (5 bases). The CDR3 covers 15 residues. The V end lost 4 bases, the J end lost 0 bases, and 12 bases lay between the germline ends. Germline V gives CDR1 SGHTA, CDR2 FQGNSA. This CDR3 is CASSSSRVMNTEAFF. Written as DNA, the CDR3 is TGTGCCAGCAGCTCCTCCAGGGTCATGAACACTGAAGCTTTCTTT. Combining the CDR3 with reference TRBV7-2 and TRBJ1-1 gives the whole variable domain GAGVSQSPSNKVTEKGKDVELRCDPISGHTALYWYRQSLGQGLEFLIYFQGNSAPDKSGLPSDRFSAERTGGSVSTLTIQRTQQEDSAVYLCASSSSRVMNTEAFFGQGTRLTVV.

V gene TRBV19 combines with J gene TRBJ1-4, with no clear D. The germline V and J ends were trimmed by 6 bases and 10 bases, with 15 bases remaining between them. The CDR3 length is 13 residues. Germline V lookup: CDR1 LNHDA, CDR2 SQIVND (reference sequence). The CDR3 loop is CASRVGLGGKLFF. The CDR3 DNA reads as TGTGCCAGTAGGGTTGGGCTAGGAGGAAAACTGTTTTTT.

The DNA for the CDR3 is TGTGCCAGCAGCCTACTAGCGGGGGGAACCAAAAACATTCAGTACTTC. It is translated as CASSLLAGGTKNIQYF. The V call is TRBV7-2, the J call TRBJ2-4, with 12 bases identical to TRBD2. After removal of 5 bases from V and 2 bases from J, the junction contained 4 bases not matched to a gene. The CDR3 extends over 16 amino acids. Germline V gene lookup returns CDR1 SGHTA and CDR2 FQGNSA.